The T cell receptor beta chain under discussion was sequenced for a study of siplizumab effects on memory and regulatory T cells (dated by TCRdb to between 2019 and 2020). For the wider study: Across 8 or 9 responder-stimulator pairs, mixed lymphocyte reactions were run in pairs, approximately 1 with siplizumab at roughly 1 ug/mL and approximately 1 without drug. The effect of the anti-CD2 antibody siplizumab on alloreactive T-cell subsets was examined in allogeneic mixed lymphocyte reactions constructed from human PBMCs. Results the study describes overall, beyond this receptor: The cumulative frequency of alloreactive sequences traceable to unstimulated CD4+ memory T cells was significantly reduced by siplizumab. Unstimulated naive T cells appeared more diverse than memory T cells, and naive cells seemed to contribute substantially to the alloresponse. A naive or memory phenotype could not be assigned to roughly 75-97% of proliferating CD4+ or CD8+ clones. Because sequences below about 10^-5 frequency were poorly captured, only a minor fraction of alloreactive clones could be mapped to unstimulated subsets. In reactions with siplizumab, an average of 68.8% of mappable alloreactive CD4+ clones were Treg-derived, compared with roughly 27% in control reactions. Whether proliferating Tregs from siplizumab cultures actually had suppressive function was not functionally confirmed.

Library preparation was by the immunoSEQ multiplex PCR assay. The deep sequencing platform assayed about 90,000 TCR templates per sample. Genomic DNA extracted from sorted T cells was the material used for TCRbeta CDR3 sequencing. The source study handled its data this way. The R programming language was used for clonal analysis of TCRbeta CDR3 data. Alloreactive CD4+ and CD8+ clones were identified by comparing unstimulated samples to CFSE-low samples taken after the reaction. Alloreactive CD4+ clones were assigned to regulatory or non-regulatory origin by matching sequences to sorted unstimulated Treg and non-Treg repertoires. TCRdb mirrors the immuneACCESS table, restricted to in-frame sequences. Some clones are absent from its copies; in checked studies, under half trace to an unresolved V gene, and the reason for the others is unknown. The V and J calls and clone size are taken from that table; D and trimming were inferred from the DNA. The table for this sample lists about 9,900 clones; almost 40% of them were counted only once. The ten top clones hold 8.6% of the sample.

Cells in the mixed lymphocyte reaction were cultured together at 37 degrees C for five to seven days. Responder PBMCs were labelled with CFSE and stimulator PBMCs were labelled with Violet Dye, after which the responder and stimulator PBMCs were mixed at a 1:1 ratio. Sorted unstimulated T cells and proliferating T cells recovered from mixed lymphocyte reactions were subjected to TCRbeta CDR3 sequencing. Fresh whole blood from over 8 HLA-typed healthy donors was used to isolate PBMCs. Proliferating CFSE-low responder T cells were FACS-sorted after the mixed lymphocyte reaction for TCR sequencing. This clone is medium-sized (0.01 to 0.1%). Its antigen specificity is not known. Base-call qualities are not available, and no considerably larger clone is one nucleotide away. As encoded in the germline V gene, CDR1 is SGHTS while CDR2 is YDEGEE. The CDR3, from cysteine to phenylalanine, totals 14 residues. Only the CDR3 portion is preserved as DNA: 42 bases, with reading frame beginning at the first base. V gives up 6 bases and J gives up 4 bases, and the segment between their germline ends measures 13 bases.

The TCR was taken from a human donor in good health; the cells came from an allogeneic mixed lymphocyte reaction. Sample: CFSE-low (dividing) CD4+ T cells sorted from an allogeneic mixed lymphocyte reaction. The chain joins TRBV5-8 to TRBJ2-2; a weak D assignment points to TRBD1 (6 bases agree). In nucleotides, the sequence is TGTGCCAGCATAAGGTACAGGGCCACCGGGGAGCTGTTTTTT. This sequence encodes CASIRYRATGELFF.